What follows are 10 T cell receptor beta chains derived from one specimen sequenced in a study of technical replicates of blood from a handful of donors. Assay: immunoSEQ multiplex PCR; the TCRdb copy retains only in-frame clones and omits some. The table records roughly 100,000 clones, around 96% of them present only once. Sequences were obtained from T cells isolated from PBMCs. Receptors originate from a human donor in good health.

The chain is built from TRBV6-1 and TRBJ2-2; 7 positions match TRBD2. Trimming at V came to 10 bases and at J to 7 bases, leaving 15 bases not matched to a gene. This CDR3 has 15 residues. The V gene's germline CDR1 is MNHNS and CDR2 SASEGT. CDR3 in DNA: TGTGCCACGTCGGCGGAGACTAGCTTTCACGGGGAGCTGTTTTTT. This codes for CATSAETSFHGELFF.

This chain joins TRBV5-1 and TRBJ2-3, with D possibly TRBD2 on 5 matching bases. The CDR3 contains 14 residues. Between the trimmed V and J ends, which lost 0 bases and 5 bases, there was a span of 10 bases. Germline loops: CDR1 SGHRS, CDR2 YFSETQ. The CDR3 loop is CASSLDSSEDTQYF. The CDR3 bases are TGCGCCAGCAGCTTGGATAGTAGCGAAGATACGCAGTATTTT.

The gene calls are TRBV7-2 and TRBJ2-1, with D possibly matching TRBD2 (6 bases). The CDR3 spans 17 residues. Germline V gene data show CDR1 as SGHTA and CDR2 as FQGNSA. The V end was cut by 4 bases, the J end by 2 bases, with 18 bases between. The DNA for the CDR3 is TGTGCCAGCAGCTGGACTACCGGGATTCCAACCTACAATGAGCAGTTCTTC. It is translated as CASSWTTGIPTYNEQFF.

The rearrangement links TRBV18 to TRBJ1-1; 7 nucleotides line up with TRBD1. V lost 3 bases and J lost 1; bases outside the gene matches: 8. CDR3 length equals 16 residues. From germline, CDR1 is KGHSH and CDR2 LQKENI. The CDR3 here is CASSPIAGTANTEAFF. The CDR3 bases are TGTGCCAGCTCACCGATAGCTGGGACAGCGAACACTGAAGCTTTCTTT.

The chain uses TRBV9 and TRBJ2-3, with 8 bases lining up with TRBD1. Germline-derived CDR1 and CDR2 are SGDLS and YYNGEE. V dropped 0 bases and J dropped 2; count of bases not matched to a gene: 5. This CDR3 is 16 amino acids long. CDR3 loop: CASSVVGTGYTDTQYF. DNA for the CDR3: TGTGCCAGCAGCGTAGTAGGGACAGGCTACACAGATACGCAGTATTTT.

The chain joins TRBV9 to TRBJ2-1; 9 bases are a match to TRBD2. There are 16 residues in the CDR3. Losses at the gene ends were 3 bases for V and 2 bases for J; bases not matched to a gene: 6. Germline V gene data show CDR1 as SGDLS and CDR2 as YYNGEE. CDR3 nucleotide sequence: TGTGCCAGCAGCGGTCGAAGGACTAGCGCCTACAATGAGCAGTTCTTC. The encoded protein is CASSGRRTSAYNEQFF.

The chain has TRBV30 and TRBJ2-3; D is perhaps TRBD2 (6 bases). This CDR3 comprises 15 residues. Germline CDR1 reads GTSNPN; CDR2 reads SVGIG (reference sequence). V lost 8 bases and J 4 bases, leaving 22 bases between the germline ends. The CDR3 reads CAIHPDGRSADTQYF. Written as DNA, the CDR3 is TGTGCCATCCACCCGGACGGGAGAAGCGCAGATACGCAGTATTTT. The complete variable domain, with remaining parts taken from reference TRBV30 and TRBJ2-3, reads SQTIHQWPATLVQPVGSPLSLECTVEGTSNPNLYWYRQAAGRGLQLLFYSVGIGQISSEVPQNLSASRPQDRQFILSSKKLLLSDSGFYLCAIHPDGRSADTQYFGPGTRLTVL.

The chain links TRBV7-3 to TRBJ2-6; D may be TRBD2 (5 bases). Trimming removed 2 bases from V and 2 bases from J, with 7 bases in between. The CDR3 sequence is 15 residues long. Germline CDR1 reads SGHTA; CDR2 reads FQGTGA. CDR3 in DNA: TGTGCCAGCAGCTTATTCGGGACTGGGGCCAACGTCCTGACTTTC. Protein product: CASSLFGTGANVLTF.

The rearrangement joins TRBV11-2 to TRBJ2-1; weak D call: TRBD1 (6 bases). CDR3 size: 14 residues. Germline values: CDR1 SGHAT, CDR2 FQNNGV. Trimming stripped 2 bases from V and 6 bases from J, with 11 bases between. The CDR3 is CASSLTGQSNEQFF. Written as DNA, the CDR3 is TGTGCCAGCAGCTTAACGGGACAAAGCAATGAGCAGTTCTTC.

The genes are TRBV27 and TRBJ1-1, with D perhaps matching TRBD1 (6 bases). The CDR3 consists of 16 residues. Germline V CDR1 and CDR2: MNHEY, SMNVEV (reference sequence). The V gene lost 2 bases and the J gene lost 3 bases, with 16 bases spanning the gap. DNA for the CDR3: TGTGCCAGCAGTTTAGGGGCAGGGGTAGGAGACACTGAAGCTTTCTTT. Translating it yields CASSLGAGVGDTEAFF.